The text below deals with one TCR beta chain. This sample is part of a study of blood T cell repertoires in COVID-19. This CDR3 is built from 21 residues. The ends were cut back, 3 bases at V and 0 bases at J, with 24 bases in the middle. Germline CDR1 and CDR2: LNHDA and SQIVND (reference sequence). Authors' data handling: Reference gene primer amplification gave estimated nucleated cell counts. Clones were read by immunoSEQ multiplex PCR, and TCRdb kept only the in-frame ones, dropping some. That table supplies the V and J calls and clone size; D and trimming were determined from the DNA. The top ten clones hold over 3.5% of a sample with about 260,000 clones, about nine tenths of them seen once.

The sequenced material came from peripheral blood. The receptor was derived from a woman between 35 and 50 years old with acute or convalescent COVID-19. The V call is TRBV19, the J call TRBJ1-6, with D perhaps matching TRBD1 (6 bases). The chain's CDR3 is CASSISSPRDTTSSYNSPLHF. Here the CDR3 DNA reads TGTGCCAGTAGTATCAGCTCACCAAGGGACACAACAAGCTCCTATAATTCACCCCTCCACTTT.